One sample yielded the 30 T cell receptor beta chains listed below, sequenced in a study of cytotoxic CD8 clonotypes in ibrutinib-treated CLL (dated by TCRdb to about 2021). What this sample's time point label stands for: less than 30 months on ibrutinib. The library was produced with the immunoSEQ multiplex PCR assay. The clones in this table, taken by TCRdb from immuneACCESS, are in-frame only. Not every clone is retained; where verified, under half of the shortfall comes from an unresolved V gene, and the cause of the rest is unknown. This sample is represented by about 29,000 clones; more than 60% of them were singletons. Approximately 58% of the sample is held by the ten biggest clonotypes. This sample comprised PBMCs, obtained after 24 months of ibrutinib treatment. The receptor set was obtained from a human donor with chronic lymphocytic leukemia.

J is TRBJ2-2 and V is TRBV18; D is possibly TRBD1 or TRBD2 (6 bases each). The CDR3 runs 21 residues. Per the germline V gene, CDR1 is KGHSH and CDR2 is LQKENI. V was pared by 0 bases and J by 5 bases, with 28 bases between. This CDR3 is CASSPPRQGLEGGHGTGELFF. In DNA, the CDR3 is TGTGCCAGCTCACCACCTCGGCAGGGGCTAGAGGGGGGCCACGGTACCGGGGAGCTGTTTTTT.

Here the CDR3 reads CASSAQGTNEKLFF. CDR3 DNA: TGCGCCAGCAGCGCCCAAGGAACTAATGAAAAACTGTTTTTT. V is TRBV5-1 and J is TRBJ1-4; D unresolved. The CDR3 loop spans 14 amino acids. V was shortened by 4 bases and J by 1 base, with 8 bases between the two germline ends. Germline CDR1 SGHRS, CDR2 YFSETQ.

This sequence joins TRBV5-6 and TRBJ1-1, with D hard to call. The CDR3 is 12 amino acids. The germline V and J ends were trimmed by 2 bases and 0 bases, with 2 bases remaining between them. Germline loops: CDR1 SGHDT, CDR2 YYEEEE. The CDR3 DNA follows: TGTGCCAGCAGCTTCTTGAACACTGAAGCTTTCTTT. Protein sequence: CASSFLNTEAFF.

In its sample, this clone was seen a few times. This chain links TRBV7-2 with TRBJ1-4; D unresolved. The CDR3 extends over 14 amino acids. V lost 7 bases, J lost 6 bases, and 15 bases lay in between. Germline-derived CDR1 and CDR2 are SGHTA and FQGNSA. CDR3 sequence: CASTTGLIHEKLFF. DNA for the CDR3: TGTGCCAGCACCACGGGGTTGATTCATGAAAAACTGTTTTTT.

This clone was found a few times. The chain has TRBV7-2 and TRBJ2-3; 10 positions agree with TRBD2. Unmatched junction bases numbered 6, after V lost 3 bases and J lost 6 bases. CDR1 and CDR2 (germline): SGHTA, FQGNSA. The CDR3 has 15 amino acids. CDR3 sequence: CASSFLSGGADTQYF. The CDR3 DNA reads TGTGCCAGCAGCTTTTTGAGCGGGGGGGCTGATACGCAGTATTTT.

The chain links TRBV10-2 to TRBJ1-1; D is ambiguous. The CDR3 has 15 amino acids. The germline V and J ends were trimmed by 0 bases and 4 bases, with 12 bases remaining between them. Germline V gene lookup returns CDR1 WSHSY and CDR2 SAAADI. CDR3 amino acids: CASSESSEAFTEAFF. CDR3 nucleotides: TGCGCCAGCAGTGAGTCGTCGGAGGCTTTCACTGAAGCTTTCTTT.

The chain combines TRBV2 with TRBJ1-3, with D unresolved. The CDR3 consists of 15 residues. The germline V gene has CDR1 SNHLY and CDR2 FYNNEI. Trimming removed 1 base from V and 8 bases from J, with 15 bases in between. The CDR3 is CASSEGQIAPDTIYF. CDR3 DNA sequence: TGTGCCAGCAGTGAAGGCCAGATAGCCCCCGACACCATATATTTT.

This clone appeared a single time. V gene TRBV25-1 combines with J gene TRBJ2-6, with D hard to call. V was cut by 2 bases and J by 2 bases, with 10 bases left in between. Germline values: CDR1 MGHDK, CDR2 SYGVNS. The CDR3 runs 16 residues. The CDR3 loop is CASSESRATGANVLTF. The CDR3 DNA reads TGTGCCAGCAGTGAAAGTCGGGCAACTGGGGCCAACGTCCTGACTTTC.

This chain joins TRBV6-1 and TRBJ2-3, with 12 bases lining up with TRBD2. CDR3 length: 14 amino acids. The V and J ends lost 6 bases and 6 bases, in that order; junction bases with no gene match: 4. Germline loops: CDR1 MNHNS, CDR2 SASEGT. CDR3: CASRLAGGRDTQYF. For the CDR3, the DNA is TGTGCCAGCAGACTAGCGGGGGGAAGGGATACGCAGTATTTT.

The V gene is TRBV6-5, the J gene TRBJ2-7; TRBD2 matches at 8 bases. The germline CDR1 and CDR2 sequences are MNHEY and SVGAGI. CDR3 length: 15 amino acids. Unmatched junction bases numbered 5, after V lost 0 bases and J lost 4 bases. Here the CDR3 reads CASSYSAGGGYEQYF. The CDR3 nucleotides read TGTGCCAGCAGTTACTCTGCGGGGGGCGGGTACGAGCAGTACTTC.

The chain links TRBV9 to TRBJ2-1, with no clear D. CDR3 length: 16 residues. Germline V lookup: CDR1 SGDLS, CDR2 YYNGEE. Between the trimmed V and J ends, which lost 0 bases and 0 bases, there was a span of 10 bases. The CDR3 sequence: CASSVDAGYSYNEQFF. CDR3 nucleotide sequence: TGTGCCAGCAGCGTAGATGCAGGCTACTCCTACAATGAGCAGTTCTTC.

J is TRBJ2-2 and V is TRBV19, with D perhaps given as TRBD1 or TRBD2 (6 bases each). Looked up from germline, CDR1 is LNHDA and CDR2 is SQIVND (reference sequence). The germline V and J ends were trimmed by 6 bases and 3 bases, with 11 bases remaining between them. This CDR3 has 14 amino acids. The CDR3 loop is CASSDRRDTGELFF. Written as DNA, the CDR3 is TGTGCCAGTAGCGACAGGAGGGACACCGGGGAGCTGTTTTTT.

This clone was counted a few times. The CDR3 spells CAWAVRGGTEAFF. The CDR3 nucleotides are TGTGCCTGGGCCGTTAGGGGAGGAACTGAAGCTTTCTTT. V gene TRBV30 combines with J gene TRBJ1-1; possibly TRBD1 for D (5 bases). Per germline, CDR1 GTSNPN and CDR2 SVGIG (reference sequence). Trimming stripped 5 bases from V and 5 bases from J, with 15 bases between. The length of the CDR3 is 13 residues. The complete variable domain, with remaining parts taken from reference TRBV30 and TRBJ1-1, reads SQTIHQWPATLVQPVGSPLSLECTVEGTSNPNLYWYRQAAGRGLQLLFYSVGIGQISSEVPQNLSASRPQDRQFILSSKKLLLSDSGFYLCAWAVRGGTEAFFGQGTRLTVV.

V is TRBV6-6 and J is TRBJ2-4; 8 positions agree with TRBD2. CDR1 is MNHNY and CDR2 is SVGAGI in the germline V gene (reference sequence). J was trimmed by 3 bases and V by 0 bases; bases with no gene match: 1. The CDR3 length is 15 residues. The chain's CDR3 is CASSYSRGGKNIQYF. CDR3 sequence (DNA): TGTGCCAGCAGTTACTCCCGGGGGGGCAAAAACATTCAGTACTTC.

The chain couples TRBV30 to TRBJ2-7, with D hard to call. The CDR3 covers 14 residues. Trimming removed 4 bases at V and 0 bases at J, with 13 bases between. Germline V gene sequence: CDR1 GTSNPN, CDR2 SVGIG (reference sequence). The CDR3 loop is CAWTVRFPSYEQYF. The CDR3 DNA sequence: TGTGCCTGGACGGTCAGGTTCCCCTCCTACGAGCAGTACTTC.

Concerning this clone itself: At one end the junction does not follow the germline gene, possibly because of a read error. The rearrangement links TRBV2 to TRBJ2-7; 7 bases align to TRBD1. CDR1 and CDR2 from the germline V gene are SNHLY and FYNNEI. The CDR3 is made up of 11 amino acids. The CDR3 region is CASGRDSMKLF. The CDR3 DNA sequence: TGTGCCAGCGGCCGGGACAGTATGAAATTGTTC. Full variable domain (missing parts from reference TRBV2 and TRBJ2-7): EPEVTQTPSHQVTQMGQEVILRCVPISNHLYFYWYRQILGQKVEFLVSFYNNEISEKSEIFDDQFSVERPDGSNFTLKIRSTKLEDSAMYFCASGRDSMKLFGPGTRLTVT.

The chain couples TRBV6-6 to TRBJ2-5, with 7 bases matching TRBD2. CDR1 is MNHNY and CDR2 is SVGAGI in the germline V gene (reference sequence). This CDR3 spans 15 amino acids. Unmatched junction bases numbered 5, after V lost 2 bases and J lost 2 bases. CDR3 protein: CASSYPGGGQETQYF. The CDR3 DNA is TGTGCCAGCAGTTACCCCGGGGGAGGGCAAGAGACCCAGTACTTC.

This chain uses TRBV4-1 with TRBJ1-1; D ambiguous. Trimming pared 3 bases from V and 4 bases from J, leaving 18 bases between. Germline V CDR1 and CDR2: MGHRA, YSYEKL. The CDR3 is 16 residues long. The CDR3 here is CASSHPRSSGRTEAFF. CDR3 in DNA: TGCGCCAGCAGCCATCCAAGGTCCAGCGGGCGCACTGAAGCTTTCTTT.

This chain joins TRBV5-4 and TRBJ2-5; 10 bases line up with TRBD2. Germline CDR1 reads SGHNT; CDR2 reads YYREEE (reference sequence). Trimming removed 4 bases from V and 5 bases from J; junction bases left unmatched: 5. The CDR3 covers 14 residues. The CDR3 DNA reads TGTGCCAGCAGCCCTCTAGCGGGGGTCGAGACCCAGTACTTC. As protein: CASSPLAGVETQYF.

The CDR3 sequence is CASSLVRGYEQYF. The DNA of the CDR3 is TGCGCCAGCAGCTTGGTCCGGGGCTACGAGCAGTACTTC. The chain links TRBV5-1 to TRBJ2-7, with a possible D match to TRBD2 (5 bases). CDR3 length: 13 residues. The V and J ends lost 0 bases and 3 bases respectively, with 7 bases between them. Looked up from germline, CDR1 is SGHRS and CDR2 is YFSETQ.

The CDR3 here is CADSLFSGGAVPYNEQFF. In nucleotides, the CDR3 is TGTGCCGACAGCCTGTTTAGCGGGGGGGCCGTCCCCTACAATGAGCAGTTCTTC. The J gene is TRBJ2-1, the V gene TRBV7-9, with 11 bases aligning to TRBD2. The CDR3 length is 18 residues. J was trimmed by 2 bases and V by 11 bases; bases with no gene match: 17. The germline gives CDR1 SEHNR, CDR2 FQNEAQ (reference sequence). The variable domain in full, completed from reference TRBV7-9 and TRBJ2-1, reads DTGVSQNPRHKITKRGQNVTFRCDPISEHNRLYWYRQTLGQGPEFLTYFQNEAQLEKSRLLSDRFSAERPKGSFSTLEIQRTEQGDSAMYLCADSLFSGGAVPYNEQFFGPGTRLTVL.

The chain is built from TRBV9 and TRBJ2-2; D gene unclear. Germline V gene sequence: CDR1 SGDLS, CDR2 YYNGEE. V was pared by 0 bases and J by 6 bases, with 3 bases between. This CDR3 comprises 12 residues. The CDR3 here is CASSVGSGELFF. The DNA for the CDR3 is TGTGCCAGCAGCGTAGGATCCGGGGAGCTGTTTTTT.

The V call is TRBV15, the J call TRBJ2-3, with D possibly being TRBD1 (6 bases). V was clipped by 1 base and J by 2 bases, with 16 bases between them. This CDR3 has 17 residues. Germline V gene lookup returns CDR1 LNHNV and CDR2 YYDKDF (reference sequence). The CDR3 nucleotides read TGTGCCACCAGCAGAGTTACAGGGTTTAGGCACACAGATACGCAGTATTTT. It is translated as CATSRVTGFRHTDTQYF. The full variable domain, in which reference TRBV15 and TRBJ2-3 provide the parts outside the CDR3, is DAMVIQNPRYQVTQFGKPVTLSCSQTLNHNVMYWYQQKSSQAPKLLFHYYDKDFNNEADTPDNFQSRRPNTSFCFLDIRSPGLGDTAMYLCATSRVTGFRHTDTQYFGPGTRLTVL.

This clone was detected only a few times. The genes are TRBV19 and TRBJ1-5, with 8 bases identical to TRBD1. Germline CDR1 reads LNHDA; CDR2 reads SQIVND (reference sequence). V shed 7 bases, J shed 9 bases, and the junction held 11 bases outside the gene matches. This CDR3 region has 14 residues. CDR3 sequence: CASISTGARGPQHF. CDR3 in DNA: TGTGCCAGTATATCGACAGGGGCCAGGGGGCCCCAGCATTTT.

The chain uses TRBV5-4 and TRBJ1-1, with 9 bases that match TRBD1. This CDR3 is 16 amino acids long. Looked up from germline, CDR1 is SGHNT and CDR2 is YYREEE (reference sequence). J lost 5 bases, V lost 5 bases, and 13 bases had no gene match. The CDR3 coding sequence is TGTGCCAGCAGTTTACCCGGGACAGGGTCTAGGACTGAAGCTTTCTTT. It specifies CASSLPGTGSRTEAFF.

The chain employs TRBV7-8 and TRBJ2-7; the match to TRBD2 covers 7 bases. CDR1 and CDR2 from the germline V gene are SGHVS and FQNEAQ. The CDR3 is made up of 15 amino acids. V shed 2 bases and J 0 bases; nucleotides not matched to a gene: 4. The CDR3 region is CASSLLGGSSYEQYF. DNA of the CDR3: TGTGCCAGCAGCTTATTGGGGGGGTCCTCCTACGAGCAGTACTTC.

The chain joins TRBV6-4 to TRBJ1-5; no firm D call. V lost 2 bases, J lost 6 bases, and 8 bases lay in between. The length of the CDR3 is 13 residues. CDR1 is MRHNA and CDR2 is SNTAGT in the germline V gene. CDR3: CASSDGPLQPQHF. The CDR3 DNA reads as TGTGCCAGCAGTGACGGCCCTCTTCAGCCCCAGCATTTT.

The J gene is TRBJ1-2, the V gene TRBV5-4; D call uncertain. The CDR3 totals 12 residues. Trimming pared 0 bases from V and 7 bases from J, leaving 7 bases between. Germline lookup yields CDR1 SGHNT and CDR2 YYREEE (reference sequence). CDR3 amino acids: CASSLEQFGYTF. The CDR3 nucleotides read TGTGCCAGCAGCTTGGAACAGTTTGGCTACACCTTC. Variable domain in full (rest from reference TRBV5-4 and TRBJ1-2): ETGVTQSPTHLIKTRGQQVTLRCSSQSGHNTVSWYQQALGQGPQFIFQYYREEENGRGNFPPRFSGLQFPNYSSELNVNALELDDSALYLCASSLEQFGYTFGSGTRLTVV.

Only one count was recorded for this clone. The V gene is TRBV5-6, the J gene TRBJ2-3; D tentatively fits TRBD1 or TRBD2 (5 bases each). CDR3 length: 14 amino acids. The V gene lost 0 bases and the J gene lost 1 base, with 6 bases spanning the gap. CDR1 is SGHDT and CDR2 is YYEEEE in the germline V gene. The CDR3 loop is CASSLVGRTDTQYF. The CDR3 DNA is TGTGCCAGCAGCTTGGTGGGACGCACAGATACGCAGTATTTT.

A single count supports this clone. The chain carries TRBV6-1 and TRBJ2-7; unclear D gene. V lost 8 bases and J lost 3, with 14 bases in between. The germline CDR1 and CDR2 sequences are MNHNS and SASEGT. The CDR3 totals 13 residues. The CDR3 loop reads CASHTGLGYEQYF. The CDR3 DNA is TGTGCCAGCCATACTGGCTTGGGCTACGAGCAGTACTTC.